The present TCR beta chain was sequenced within a study of blood T cell repertoires in COVID-19. Study-level background: The origin of the acute and convalescent COVID-19 samples was the United States, Italy and Spain. In each case, the material was cDNA or gDNA derived from T cells, B-cell-depleted T cells, or PBMCs.

J was trimmed by 6 bases and V by 7 bases; bases with no gene match: 13. The CDR3 contains 15 residues. Germline V gene sequence: CDR1 LNHDA, CDR2 SQIVND (reference sequence). Original analysis: The authors estimated nucleated cell counts from reference gene primer amplification. The protocol was immunoSEQ multiplex PCR, while the TCRdb copy is restricted to in-frame clones and leaves out a portion. V and J calls and clone size are those listed in that table; D and trimming were worked out from the DNA. The sample contains approximately 70,000 clones, 75% to 95% of which appear only once. It was during active infection that Seattle patients were enrolled and then longitudinally followed.

The genes are TRBV19 and TRBJ1-2; 8 positions match TRBD1. This clonotype was sampled from a man aged 40-49 years with COVID-19, enrolled during active disease. The sequencing input was peripheral blood. The CDR3 is CASTPTRDRSDGYTF. CDR3 in DNA: TGTGCCAGTACCCCTACGAGGGACAGGTCAGATGGCTACACCTTC. The full variable domain, rest sourced from reference TRBV19 and TRBJ1-2, is DGGITQSPKYLFRKEGQNVTLSCEQNLNHDAMYWYRQDPGQGLRLIYYSQIVNDFQKGDIAEGYSVSREKKESFPLTVTSAQKNPTAFYLCASTPTRDRSDGYTFGSGTRLTVV.